The sequence of this T cell receptor (beta chain) was determined in a study of regulatory T cells in long-lasting Graves disease. Study as a whole: Graves' patients diagnosed newly had used antithyroid drugs under 3 months.

Arm-PCR of CDR3 regions with iRepertoire HTBI primers generated TCR beta libraries. TCRdb passed the multiplex PCR reads through MiXCR, listing each CDR3 protein once. The table has roughly 410,000 distinct CDR3 sequences, 15% seen once. The time point is: newly diagnosed GD, antithyroid drugs for less than 3 months. Following extraction of RNA from PBMCs, that RNA was used to make the TCR library. The CDR3 length is 13 residues. V was cut by 4 bases and J by 10 bases, with 13 bases left in between. CDR1 is ENHRY and CDR2 is SYGVKD in the germline V gene. Study outcomes and limitations: Among samples with persistent disease, TRBV28, TRBJ1-2 and TRBJ2-5 were favored.

This clonotype was picked up many times. No antigen is known for it. The sample was also linked to a second study, of T cells in Graves' hyperthyroidism and ophthalmopathy. That paper notes: Researchers found most expanded thyroid clonotypes above 0.001 in blood as well.

This chain connects TRBV10-3 to TRBJ1-4; D is unresolved. The sequence derives from a woman aged 40-49 years with Graves disease. Sequenced material: peripheral blood mononuclear cells (PBMCs), taken at new diagnosis, from a patient treated with antithyroid drugs. The CDR3 bases are TGTGCCATCAGTGGTGAGGAGGTCGGAAAACTGTTTTTT. It codes for CAISGEEVGKLFF.